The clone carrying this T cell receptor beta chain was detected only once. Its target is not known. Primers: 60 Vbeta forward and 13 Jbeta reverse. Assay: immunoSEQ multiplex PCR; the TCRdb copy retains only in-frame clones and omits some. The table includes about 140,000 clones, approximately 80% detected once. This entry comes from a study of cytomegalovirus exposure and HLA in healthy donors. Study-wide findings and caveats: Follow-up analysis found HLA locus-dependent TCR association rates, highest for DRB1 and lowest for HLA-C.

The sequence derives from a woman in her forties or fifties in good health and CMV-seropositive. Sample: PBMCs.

Here the CDR3 reads CASSRVDRETGELFF. The CDR3 DNA reads as TGCGCCAGCAGCCGTGTAGACAGGGAGACCGGGGAGCTGTTTTTT. This chain links TRBV4-1 with TRBJ2-2; 7 positions agree with TRBD1. The germline V gene encodes CDR1 MGHRA and CDR2 YSYEKL. Germline trimming cut 4 bases from V and 5 bases from J; bases unmatched to any gene: 7. CDR3 length equals 15 residues.